Listed below are T cell receptor beta chains from one sample, sequenced in a study of blood T cell repertoires in COVID-19. The repertoire was sequenced with immunoSEQ multiplex PCR; TCRdb's copy has only in-frame clones and lacks some. The data hold roughly 100,000 clones, with roughly 92% observed a single time. Material: peripheral blood. These receptor sequences come from a woman in her forties or fifties with COVID-19, enrolled during active disease. CDR3s include the opening cysteine and the closing phenylalanine or tryptophan.

V	J	CDR3
TRBV18	TRBJ1-1	CASSPISRQPEAFF
TRBV29-1	TRBJ1-2	CSVERGSTGGGYTF
TRBV28	TRBJ2-5	CASSTQGIFGETQYF
TRBV19	TRBJ1-2	CASSIRQVSSRGYGYTF
TRBV30	TRBJ1-5	CAWSVTGGGQPQHF
TRBV5-4	TRBJ2-1	CASSSLAGANNEQFF
TRBV11-1	TRBJ1-6	CASTSGGGSPLHF
TRBV19	TRBJ1-3	CASRKTGDSSGNTIYF
TRBV19	TRBJ1-1	CASSIISGTEAFF
TRBV7-2	TRBJ1-4	CASSSDREVEKLFF
TRBV6-1	TRBJ1-5	CASSESNQPQHF
TRBV6-1	TRBJ2-7	CASSEAYSYEQYF
TRBV4-1	TRBJ1-3	CASSLQDGRDTIYF
TRBV6-1	TRBJ1-2	CASSESGQGLGYTF
TRBV19	TRBJ1-2	CASTRDRGRNYGYTF
TRBV10-3	TRBJ2-1	CATGLAGGPLNEQFF
TRBV19	TRBJ1-5	CASSILQGGNQPQHF
TRBV6-1	TRBJ2-1	CASSEGRGFNEQFF
TRBV5-4	TRBJ1-4	CASSLDPDSTNEKLFF
TRBV3-1/TRBV3-2	TRBJ1-4	CASSQESYRGQSEKLFF